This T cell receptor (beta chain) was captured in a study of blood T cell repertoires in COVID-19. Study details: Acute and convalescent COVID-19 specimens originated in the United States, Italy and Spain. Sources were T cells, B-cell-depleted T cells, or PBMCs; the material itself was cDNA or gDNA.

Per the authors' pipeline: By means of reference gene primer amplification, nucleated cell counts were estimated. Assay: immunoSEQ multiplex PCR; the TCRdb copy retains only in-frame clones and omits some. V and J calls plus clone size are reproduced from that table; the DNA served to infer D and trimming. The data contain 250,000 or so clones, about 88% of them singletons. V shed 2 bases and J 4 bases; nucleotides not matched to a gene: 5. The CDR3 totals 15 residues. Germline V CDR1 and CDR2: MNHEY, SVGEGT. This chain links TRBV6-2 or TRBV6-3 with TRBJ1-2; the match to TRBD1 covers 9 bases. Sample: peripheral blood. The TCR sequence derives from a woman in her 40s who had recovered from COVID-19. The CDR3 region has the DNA TGTGCCAGCAGTTACACCGGACAGGGGAGCTATGGCTACACCTTC. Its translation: CASSYTGQGSYGYTF.